These 13 T cell receptor beta chains were all obtained from the same sample, sequenced in a study of blood T cell repertoires in COVID-19. Sequencing used immunoSEQ multiplex PCR; TCRdb keeps in-frame clones, though not all of them. The profile shows 150,000 to 200,000 clones, approximately 85% of them singletons. The sample consisted of PBMCs or T cells enriched from blood (not recorded which). The receptors were sampled from a middle-aged man who had recovered from COVID-19.

V is TRBV30 and J is TRBJ2-7; D perhaps matches TRBD2 (7 bases). The CDR3 sequence is 14 residues long. CDR1 GTSNPN and CDR2 SVGIG come from the germline V gene (reference sequence). The V gene lost 5 bases and the J gene lost 6 bases, with 20 bases spanning the gap. DNA of the CDR3: TGTGCCTGGGGGGGAGGGGGGCCCCGGGTCGAGCAGTACTTC. Amino acid sequence: CAWGGGGPRVEQYF.

This chain uses TRBV30 with TRBJ1-1, with 7 positions matching TRBD1. The CDR3 length is 14 residues. Trimming removed 4 bases from V and 3 bases from J; junction bases left unmatched: 8. Looked up from germline, CDR1 is GTSNPN and CDR2 is SVGIG (reference sequence). The CDR3 sequence: CAWTGGSWHTEAFF. The CDR3 region has the DNA TGTGCCTGGACAGGGGGAAGTTGGCACACTGAAGCTTTCTTT. The whole variable domain, filled in from reference TRBV30 and TRBJ1-1, reads SQTIHQWPATLVQPVGSPLSLECTVEGTSNPNLYWYRQAAGRGLQLLFYSVGIGQISSEVPQNLSASRPQDRQFILSSKKLLLSDSGFYLCAWTGGSWHTEAFFGQGTRLTVV.

The chain recombines TRBV6-1 with TRBJ2-5, with a possible D match to TRBD2 (6 bases). Trimming pared 1 base from V and 5 bases from J, leaving 20 bases between. CDR3 length: 17 amino acids. Germline V gene lookup returns CDR1 MNHNS and CDR2 SASEGT. The DNA of the CDR3 is TGTGCCAGCAGTGAAGGGTACGAGCGGGTTCAATTGGAGACCCAGTACTTC. Its translation is CASSEGYERVQLETQYF.

The chain employs TRBV28 and TRBJ1-5, with 7 positions matching TRBD1. This CDR3 is built from 15 residues. With V trimmed by 3 bases and J by 3 bases, 5 bases remained unmatched. Germline CDR1 and CDR2: MDHEN and SYDVKM. This CDR3 reads CASSFPDRDNQPQHF. CDR3 sequence (DNA): TGTGCCAGCAGTTTCCCTGACAGGGACAATCAGCCCCAGCATTTT.

The rearrangement uses TRBV27 and TRBJ2-5; tentative D call: TRBD1 (6 bases). Between the trimmed V and J ends, which lost 6 bases and 3 bases, there was a span of 17 bases. The CDR3 contains 15 residues. Germline V gene sequence: CDR1 MNHEY, CDR2 SMNVEV (reference sequence). The CDR3 DNA sequence: TGTGCCAGCAGCCTCGCCTCTGGGACAAAAGAGACCCAGTACTTC. The encoded protein is CASSLASGTKETQYF.

The genes are TRBV21-1 and TRBJ2-7; the D call of TRBD2 is as the table states it, not checked on the DNA. TRBV21-1 is annotated as a pseudogene. This CDR3 has 13 amino acids. CDR3 coding DNA: TGTGCCACCCGAAGGAGGTTCTCCTACGAGCAGTACTTC. Amino acid sequence: CATRRRFSYEQYF.

The chain has TRBV30 and TRBJ1-6; D gene unclear. V was cut by 2 bases and J by 4 bases, with 12 bases left in between. This CDR3 has 15 residues. Germline V gives CDR1 GTSNPN, CDR2 SVGIG (reference sequence). CDR3: CAWSSERPYNSPLHF. CDR3 sequence (DNA): TGTGCCTGGAGTTCCGAGAGGCCTTATAATTCACCCCTCCACTTT.

The chain employs TRBV27 and TRBJ2-7, with a possible D match to TRBD1 (6 bases). The CDR3 runs to 15 residues. The germline gives CDR1 MNHEY, CDR2 SMNVEV (reference sequence). V lost 5 bases and J lost 4, with 18 bases in between. The CDR3 DNA reads as TGTGCCAGCAGTAGAACGGGACAAGCTAATTACGAGCAGTACTTC. Amino acids: CASSRTGQANYEQYF.

The genes are TRBV9 and TRBJ1-2; 11 positions match TRBD1. J gave up 8 bases and V 6 bases, and 15 bases lay outside the gene matches. The CDR3 loop spans 16 amino acids. CDR1 is SGDLS, CDR2 YYNGEE, per germline. In nucleotides, the CDR3 is TGTGCCAGCACCCAAAGGGGGGGACAGGGGGTCTTAGGCTACACCTTC. It yields the protein CASTQRGGQGVLGYTF.

The V and J genes are TRBV30 and TRBJ1-2; the D is unclear. There are 14 residues in the CDR3. V lost 5 bases and J lost 4, with 17 bases in between. The germline CDR1 and CDR2 sequences are GTSNPN and SVGIG (reference sequence). In nucleotides, the CDR3 is TGTGCCTGGCCTTCGGGAGAGGGCTTCTATGGCTACACCTTC. It codes for CAWPSGEGFYGYTF.

This clone has a single count. This chain uses TRBV19 with TRBJ2-3; a possible D gene is TRBD1 (5 bases). Germline V gene lookup returns CDR1 LNHDA and CDR2 SQIVND (reference sequence). V lost 1 base, J lost 8 bases, and 10 bases lay in between. This CDR3 contains 13 residues. The CDR3, as DNA: TGTGCCAGTAGTATAGCCCCAGGGTCTACGCAGTATTTT. Amino acid sequence: CASSIAPGSTQYF.

The gene calls are TRBV11-3 and TRBJ2-1; the D gene is possibly TRBD1 (6 bases). The V end was cut by 5 bases, the J end by 1 base, with 12 bases between. This CDR3 spans 15 amino acids. Germline V gene lookup returns CDR1 SGHNT and CDR2 YENEEA. CDR3 region: CASSRQQGSYNEQFF. CDR3 DNA sequence: TGTGCCAGCAGCCGCCAACAGGGATCCTACAATGAGCAGTTCTTC.

This chain uses TRBV18 with TRBJ1-1, with no clear D. The V and J ends lost 6 bases and 8 bases respectively, with 10 bases between them. Germline-derived CDR1 and CDR2 are KGHSH and LQKENI. The CDR3 is 11 residues long. CDR3 region: CASSPKEEAFF. CDR3 sequence (DNA): TGTGCCAGCTCCCCTAAAGAGGAAGCTTTCTTT.